The 20 T cell receptor beta chains presented below share a single source sample, sequenced in a study of T cells in Graves' hyperthyroidism and ophthalmopathy. TCR beta CDR3 regions were amplified from RNA. With the HTBI primer set, the TCR CDR3 went through a first round of RT-PCR. TCRdb itself ran the multiplex PCR reads through MiXCR, one entry per CDR3 protein. The sample shows 540,000 or so distinct CDR3 sequences, 15% to 18% of them seen only once. The source material was blood. The receptors originated from a woman aged 25 to 39 with Graves' hyperthyroidism.

The table lists this clonotype with many counts. The V call is TRBV5-6, the J call TRBJ2-7; 9 nucleotides match TRBD2. The CDR3 length is 16 residues. Looked up from germline, CDR1 is SGHDT and CDR2 is YYEEEE. V lost 4 bases and J lost 2; bases outside the gene matches: 10. The CDR3 coding sequence is TGTGCCAGCAGCCTTCTTCGGCTAGCGGGACCCTACGAGCAGTACTTC. Translating it yields CASSLLRLAGPYEQYF.

In this sample, this clonotype turned up many times. This chain links TRBV7-9 with TRBJ1-1; D is unresolved. Germline assignment: CDR1 SEHNR and CDR2 FQNEAQ (reference sequence). V was clipped by 5 bases and J by 1 base, with 14 bases between them. The CDR3 is made up of 15 amino acids. This chain's CDR3 is CASSPQLSQNTEAFF. Written as DNA, the CDR3 is TGTGCCAGCAGCCCCCAGTTATCCCAGAACACTGAAGCTTTCTTT.

This clonotype was recorded at least ten times. The rearrangement links TRBV12-3 or TRBV12-4 to TRBJ1-3; D gene uncertain. The CDR3 covers 16 residues. Deletions cut 3 bases from V and 0 bases from J, with 12 bases between. The CDR3 protein is CASSFVRSYSGNTIYF. The CDR3 DNA follows: TGTGCCAGCAGTTTCGTCAGGTCATACTCTGGAAACACCATATATTTT.

This clonotype occurred many times. J is TRBJ2-1 and V is TRBV11-2, with a tentative D call TRBD1 (5 bases). This CDR3 has 15 amino acids. Per germline, CDR1 SGHAT and CDR2 FQNNGV. Trimming took 5 bases from V and 7 from J, leaving 18 bases between them. The CDR3 DNA sequence: TGTGCCAGCAGCCTTAGTCGTGGGGCCGTAAATGAGCAGTTCTTC. It specifies CASSLSRGAVNEQFF.

The chain has TRBV29-1 and TRBJ2-1; D gene ambiguous. CDR3 length: 11 residues. Germline V gene data show CDR1 as SQVTM and CDR2 as ANQGSEA. With 7 bases removed from V and 6 bases from J, the gap between germline ends came to 10 bases. CDR3 DNA: TGCAGCGCTCACCCGGGCAATGAGCAGTTCTTC. The encoded protein is CSAHPGNEQFF.

This clonotype was found many times. The rearrangement joins TRBV20-1 to TRBJ1-1; tentative D call: TRBD1 (6 bases). The V gene lost 3 bases and the J gene lost 3 bases, with 20 bases spanning the gap. The CDR3 runs 16 residues. The germline V gene encodes CDR1 DFQATT and CDR2 SNEGSKA (reference sequence). CDR3 residues: CSASSLGGGLHTEAFF. The DNA for the CDR3 is TGCAGTGCTAGTTCCTTGGGGGGCGGCCTGCACACTGAAGCTTTCTTT.

The rearrangement uses TRBV4-1 and TRBJ1-3, with D unresolved. The CDR3 is made up of 17 amino acids. CDR1 and CDR2 (germline): MGHRA, YSYEKL. The V gene lost 3 bases and the J gene lost 0 bases, with 15 bases spanning the gap. For the CDR3, the DNA is TGCGCCAGCAGCCATGGGGATTTCGGCAGCTCTGGAAACACCATATATTTT. Its protein product is CASSHGDFGSSGNTIYF.

This clonotype was counted between two and nine times. A much larger clone lies a single base off, so this may be a read error. The chain joins TRBV28 to TRBJ2-7; maybe TRBD1 (5 bases). The CDR3 runs to 12 residues. The germline CDR1 and CDR2 sequences are MDHEN and SYDVKM. V was pared by 11 bases and J by 5 bases, with 16 bases between. The CDR3 nucleotides are TGTGCCGGCAATTCAGGGTTTGACGAGCAGTACTTC. This codes for CAGNSGFDEQYF.

This clonotype was observed a few times. This chain links TRBV10-3 with TRBJ2-1; D is possibly TRBD1 (8 bases). From germline, CDR1 is ENHRY and CDR2 SYGVKD. V lost 4 bases to trimming and J lost 9 bases, with 13 bases between them. The CDR3 length is 13 residues. CDR3 in amino acids: CAISAQGEGEQFF. The CDR3 bases are TGTGCCATCAGTGCACAGGGGGAGGGTGAGCAGTTCTTC.

This chain joins TRBV6-1 and TRBJ2-7, with 8 bases that match TRBD1. Germline loops: CDR1 MNHNS, CDR2 SASEGT. CDR3 length equals 14 residues. J lost 9 bases, V lost 6 bases, and 13 bases had no gene match. The chain's CDR3 is CASSPSGQGEGQYF. CDR3 bases: TGTGCCAGCAGCCCGAGCGGACAGGGAGAAGGGCAGTACTTC.

The table lists this clonotype with many counts. This sequence joins TRBV30 and TRBJ2-7; 7 bases agree with TRBD1. Trimming removed 4 bases from V and 7 bases from J; junction bases left unmatched: 13. CDR3 length: 14 residues. The germline CDR1 and CDR2 sequences are GTSNPN and SVGIG (reference sequence). CDR3 nucleotide sequence: TGTGCCTGGAACCTGGGACAGTCGGGTCGGGAGCAGTACTTC. Translation: CAWNLGQSGREQYF.

This clonotype was detected many times. V usage is TRBV7-9 and J usage is TRBJ2-5; no firm D call. Deletions cut 0 bases from V and 6 bases from J, with 5 bases between. The germline V gene encodes CDR1 SEHNR and CDR2 FQNEAQ (reference sequence). The CDR3 runs 12 residues. The DNA of the CDR3 is TGTGCCAGCAGCTTAGCGCTACAGACCCAGTACTTC. Protein: CASSLALQTQYF.

This clonotype was seen more than once but under ten times. Possible read error: a much larger clone is one base away. Likely a read error: the CDR3 ends without its conserved phenylalanine or tryptophan. The CDR3 loop reads CASSLPSGNYNEQFI. In DNA form, the CDR3 reads TGTGCCAGCAGCCTTCCTAGCGGGAACTACAATGAGCAGTTCATC. The chain is built from TRBV28 and TRBJ2-1, with 9 bases identical to TRBD2. The CDR3 has 15 amino acids. Germline V gives CDR1 MDHEN, CDR2 SYDVKM. J gave up 3 bases and V 6 bases, and 6 bases lay outside the gene matches.

This clonotype was seen only a few times. This sequence joins TRBV12-3 or TRBV12-4 and TRBJ1-3, with D possibly being TRBD1 (5 bases). The CDR3 is 16 residues long. Deletions cut 3 bases from V and 0 bases from J, with 12 bases between. The CDR3 DNA sequence: TGTGCCAGCAGTTTTGGTTGGGGCTACTCTGGAAACACCATATATTTT. It is translated as CASSFGWGYSGNTIYF.

This clonotype was found many times. This sequence joins TRBV12-3 or TRBV12-4 and TRBJ2-5; TRBD2 is a possible D gene (5 bases). The CDR3 contains 15 residues. The V and J ends lost 3 bases and 4 bases respectively, with 15 bases between them. The CDR3 spells CASSFETRDSETQYF. CDR3 coding DNA: TGTGCCAGCAGTTTTGAGACACGGGATTCAGAGACCCAGTACTTC.

The chain couples TRBV9 to TRBJ2-2, with 7 bases lining up with TRBD2. J was trimmed by 4 bases and V by 3 bases; bases with no gene match: 9. The germline V gene has CDR1 SGDLS and CDR2 YYNGEE. The CDR3 spans 16 residues. Here the CDR3 DNA reads TGTGCCAGCAGCGCCCGCGGGAGTGCGACCACCGGGGAGCTGTTTTTT. Amino acids: CASSARGSATTGELFF.

This clonotype was observed many times. The chain recombines TRBV29-1 with TRBJ2-7; D gene uncertain. Trimming took 4 bases from V and 4 from J, leaving 14 bases between them. CDR1 SQVTM and CDR2 ANQGSEA come from the germline V gene. The CDR3 has 13 residues. CDR3 region: CSVVTGAGYEQYF. The CDR3 nucleotides read TGCAGCGTTGTGACCGGAGCTGGTTACGAGCAGTACTTC.

This clonotype was detected ten times or more. This chain links TRBV11-2 with TRBJ2-5, with 10 bases lining up with TRBD2. The CDR3 contains 18 residues. The germline CDR1 and CDR2 sequences are SGHAT and FQNNGV. With V trimmed by 4 bases and J by 5 bases, 16 bases remained unmatched. The DNA for the CDR3 is TGTGCCAGCAGCTCGTCTTACCTGGCTAGCGGGAGATGGGAGACCCAGTACTTC. Its translation: CASSSSYLASGRWETQYF. Combining the CDR3 with reference TRBV11-2 and TRBJ2-5 gives the whole variable domain EAGVAQSPRYKIIEKRQSVAFWCNPISGHATLYWYQQILGQGPKLLIQFQNNGVVDDSQLPKDRFSAERLKGVDSTLKIQPAKLEDSAVYLCASSSSYLASGRWETQYFGPGTRLLVL.

This clonotype was detected ten times or more. V gene TRBV29-1 combines with J gene TRBJ2-1; TRBD2 matches 9 bases. Germline V CDR1 and CDR2: SQVTM, ANQGSEA. The CDR3 consists of 18 residues. V lost 3 bases to trimming and J lost 0 bases; unmatched junction nucleotides: 12. CDR3 amino acids: CSVEVIAGVGYSYNEQFF. The CDR3 bases are TGCAGCGTTGAGGTAATAGCGGGAGTGGGGTACTCCTACAATGAGCAGTTCTTC.

This clonotype was picked up many times. This chain joins TRBV12-3 or TRBV12-4 and TRBJ2-1; possible D gene TRBD2, 5 bases. The V end lost 6 bases, the J end lost 2 bases, and 14 bases lay between the germline ends. This CDR3 is built from 15 residues. The CDR3 loop reads CASSTEASAYNEQFF. CDR3 coding DNA: TGTGCCAGCAGCACGGAGGCCTCCGCCTACAATGAGCAGTTCTTC.